The 32 T cell receptor beta chains given below trace back to one sample, sequenced in a study of blood T cells in healthy people across ages. For the second PCR, which ran for about 6 to 11 cycles, a sample-barcoded 5' primer and a J-beta primer mix were used. From the 5' RACE reads, TCRdb called clonotypes with MiXCR, one entry per CDR3 protein. The sample holds fewer than 900,000 distinct CDR3 sequences, around 46% seen once. The sequencing sample was made of blood. These receptor sequences come from a woman aged 60-75 years in good health.

In this sample, this clonotype turned up a few times. V and J are TRBV6-5 and TRBJ1-2; maybe TRBD1 (6 bases). The CDR3 loop spans 14 amino acids. In germline, CDR1 is MNHEY, CDR2 SVGAGI. Trimming took off 6 bases at V and 4 bases at J, with 15 bases between the two ends. CDR3 DNA: TGTGCCAGCAGCAGGGGAGACAGCCCCTATGGCTACACCTTC. As protein: CASSRGDSPYGYTF.

This rearrangement joins TRBV7-2 to TRBJ1-3; the D is unclear. Looked up from germline, CDR1 is SGHTA and CDR2 is FQGNSA. The ends were cut back, 5 bases at V and 0 bases at J, with 17 bases in the middle. The CDR3 is 17 residues long. The CDR3 region has the DNA TGTGCCAGCAGCCGTAATTCCTGGGCAGACTCTGGAAACACCATATATTTT. It is translated as CASSRNSWADSGNTIYF. Full variable domain (missing parts from reference TRBV7-2 and TRBJ1-3): GAGVSQSPSNKVTEKGKDVELRCDPISGHTALYWYRQSLGQGLEFLIYFQGNSAPDKSGLPSDRFSAERTGGSVSTLTIQRTQQEDSAVYLCASSRNSWADSGNTIYFGEGSWLTVV.

A word on this clonotype: The germline gene is not matched at one end of the junction; a read error may be the cause. The rearrangement links TRBV7-9 to TRBJ2-5; perhaps TRBD2 as D (5 bases). The CDR3 consists of 16 residues. Germline V gene sequence: CDR1 SEHNR, CDR2 FQNEAQ (reference sequence). CDR3 protein: CACSFSGPSGQETQYF. In nucleotides, the CDR3 is TGTGCCTGCAGCTTTTCCGGGCCCTCGGGGCAAGAGACCCAGTACTTC.

There are many counts of this clonotype. The junction departs from germline at one end; a sequencing error may be responsible. The genes are TRBV12-3 or TRBV12-4 and TRBJ2-5, with D tentatively TRBD1 (5 bases). The CDR3 is 16 amino acids. The CDR3 sequence is CASSLQGPPIQGTQYF. The CDR3 DNA is TGTGCCAGCAGTTTACAGGGTCCTCCTATTCAAGGGACCCAGTACTTC.

This clonotype was seen at least ten times. The chain uses TRBV5-1 and TRBJ2-5, with a weak D call TRBD1 (6 bases). This CDR3 comprises 14 residues. Trimming cost V 4 bases and J 5 bases, with 15 bases left between them. In germline, CDR1 is SGHRS, CDR2 YFSETQ. The CDR3 sequence is CASSVKDSWETQYF. CDR3 coding DNA: TGCGCCAGCAGCGTGAAGGACAGCTGGGAGACCCAGTACTTC.

The chain has TRBV4-3 and TRBJ2-7, with 7 bases identical to TRBD1. The J segment lost 0 bases and the V segment lost 1 base, leaving 6 bases of the junction unmatched. The CDR3 is made up of 16 amino acids. CDR1 is LGHNA, CDR2 YSLEER, per germline. CDR3 loop: CASSQGSTGNSYEQYF. The CDR3 nucleotides are TGCGCCAGCAGCCAAGGTTCGACAGGGAACTCCTACGAGCAGTACTTC.

The rearrangement links TRBV20-1 to TRBJ1-5, with 7 bases that match TRBD1. CDR1 is DFQATT, CDR2 SNEGSKA, per germline (reference sequence). V was pared by 6 bases and J by 6 bases, with 11 bases of the junction left unmatched. The CDR3 has 14 residues. The CDR3 protein is CSAPDREVGQPQHF. CDR3 sequence (DNA): TGCAGTGCACCAGACAGGGAGGTGGGTCAGCCCCAGCATTTT.

The gene calls are TRBV29-1 and TRBJ2-5; no firm D call. CDR3 length: 13 amino acids. Germline CDR1 is SQVTM and CDR2 is ANQGSEA. Trimming shortened V by 5 bases and J by 11 bases, and 21 bases separated the two germline ends. CDR3 DNA: TGCAGCGTTCCAAAGAGCCTTTCAAATGAGCAGTACTTC. It encodes CSVPKSLSNEQYF.

The chain uses TRBV15 and TRBJ1-5; D not resolved. Germline V CDR1 and CDR2: LNHNV, YYDKDF (reference sequence). The CDR3 is 16 residues long. Trimming took 2 bases from V and 3 from J, leaving 14 bases between them. The chain's CDR3 is CATSRIQGSVNQPQHF. CDR3 nucleotide sequence: TGTGCCACCAGCAGAATACAAGGAAGTGTCAATCAGCCCCAGCATTTT.

This clonotype was seen repeatedly, ten times or more. This chain joins TRBV4-3 and TRBJ2-7; D remains unclear. The germline V and J ends were trimmed by 0 bases and 2 bases, with 5 bases remaining between them. The CDR3 consists of 13 residues. The germline gives CDR1 LGHNA, CDR2 YSLEER. The CDR3 spells CASSQDITYEQYF. The CDR3 DNA follows: TGCGCCAGCAGCCAAGATATAACCTACGAGCAGTACTTC.

This clonotype appeared a few times. The chain links TRBV12-3 or TRBV12-4 to TRBJ2-3; D tentatively fits TRBD1 or TRBD2 (6 bases each). Trimming took 4 bases from V and 5 from J, leaving 13 bases between them. The CDR3 length is 14 residues. The CDR3 nucleotides are TGTGCCAGCAGTTCCGTGGGGGGCGTAGATACGCAGTATTTT. It encodes CASSSVGGVDTQYF.

Concerning this clonotype: This may be a read error, as it is one base from a much larger clone. This chain joins TRBV10-3 and TRBJ2-4; D is ambiguous. The J call may be faulty, since TRBJ2-5 better matches the DNA end. The CDR3 is made up of 14 amino acids. Germline-derived CDR1 and CDR2 are ENHRY and SYGVKD. The CDR3 region has the DNA TGTGTCATCAGTGAAAGGGAACCTCAAGAGACCCAGTACTTC. This sequence encodes CVISEREPQETQYF.

On this clonotype itself: A junction end diverges from the germline sequence, so it may reflect a read error. This sequence joins TRBV5-6 and TRBJ2-6; D might be TRBD2 (6 bases). The germline CDR1 and CDR2 sequences are SGHDT and YYEEEE. CDR3 length equals 16 residues. The CDR3 sequence: CASSLSRDSEADVLTF. CDR3 in DNA: TGTGCCAGCAGCTTATCCAGGGACTCTGAGGCCGACGTCCTGACTTTC.

The chain combines TRBV4-2 with TRBJ2-7; 12 nucleotides align to TRBD1. Trimming at V came to 1 base and at J to 2 bases, leaving 9 bases not matched to a gene. This CDR3 is 18 amino acids long. CDR1 is LGHNA, CDR2 YNFKEQ, per germline. CDR3 nucleotides: TGTGCCAGCAGCCAAGTCGGGACAGGGGGCGCAGGGACCTACGAGCAGTACTTC. Translation gives CASSQVGTGGAGTYEQYF.

The chain is built from TRBV28 and TRBJ2-1, with D unresolved. The germline V and J ends were trimmed by 5 bases and 4 bases, with 15 bases remaining between them. The germline CDR1 and CDR2 sequences are MDHEN and SYDVKM. This CDR3 has 15 residues. The CDR3 DNA sequence: TGTGCCAGCAGTGCCGTTCGAGCGCTTTACAATGAGCAGTTCTTC. Translation: CASSAVRALYNEQFF.

The CDR3 sequence is CSATGTPTASQETQYF. The CDR3 nucleotides are TGCAGTGCTACCGGGACCCCAACCGCGTCCCAAGAGACCCAGTACTTC. The chain links TRBV20-1 to TRBJ2-5; tentatively, D is TRBD1 or TRBD2 (5 bases each). Germline V gene data show CDR1 as DFQATT and CDR2 as SNEGSKA (reference sequence). This CDR3 is 16 amino acids long. Trimming took 4 bases from V and 1 from J, leaving 19 bases between them.

This clonotype was picked up many times. The chain uses TRBV7-8 and TRBJ2-1; D may be TRBD2 (6 bases). V lost 6 bases to trimming and J lost 3 bases, with 18 bases between them. The germline V gene has CDR1 SGHVS and CDR2 FQNEAQ. This CDR3 has 16 amino acids. CDR3 loop: CASSPGGDRRYNEQFF. The CDR3 nucleotides are TGTGCCAGCAGTCCAGGCGGGGATAGGCGCTACAATGAGCAGTTCTTC.

In DNA form, the CDR3 reads TGTGCCAGCAGTACCTTCTCAGGTCCGGGGGTACCCAAAAACATTCAGTACTTC. Translating it yields CASSTFSGPGVPKNIQYF. This chain connects TRBV27 to TRBJ2-4; a weak D match, TRBD2 (6 bases). Looked up from germline, CDR1 is MNHEY and CDR2 is SMNVEV (reference sequence). The CDR3 runs 18 residues. The V gene lost 5 bases and the J gene lost 2 bases, with 22 bases spanning the gap.

The table lists this clonotype with a few counts. The chain has TRBV2 and TRBJ2-1, with TRBD2 identical over 12 bases. This CDR3 is 16 amino acids long. The V segment lost 4 bases and the J segment 6 bases; nucleotides outside the gene matches: 7. Germline V gene lookup returns CDR1 SNHLY and CDR2 FYNNEI. The CDR3 reads CASSGELAGGFNEQFF. DNA for the CDR3: TGTGCCAGCAGTGGGGAACTAGCGGGGGGTTTCAATGAGCAGTTCTTC.

In the case of this clonotype: An end of the junction differs from the germline gene, which may be a read error. The genes are TRBV27 and TRBJ1-1; weak D call: TRBD1 (5 bases). Germline CDR1 MNHEY, CDR2 SMNVEV (reference sequence). This CDR3 has 13 amino acids. Written as DNA, the CDR3 is TGTGCCAGCAGTTTAGAGAGTGGGACTGGAGCTTTCTTT. This encodes CASSLESGTGAFF.

This clonotype was counted only a few times. This chain connects TRBV6-5 to TRBJ2-1; D is unresolved. CDR3 length equals 17 residues. Trimming removed 2 bases from V and 0 bases from J, with 14 bases in between. Per the germline V gene, CDR1 is MNHEY and CDR2 is SVGAGI. The CDR3 coding sequence is TGTGCCAGCAGTTACGGGCACCCCGAAAGCTCCTACAATGAGCAGTTCTTC. It codes for CASSYGHPESSYNEQFF.

This sequence joins TRBV12-3 or TRBV12-4 and TRBJ2-3; TRBD1 or TRBD2 may be the D gene (5 bases each). The CDR3 loop spans 15 amino acids. Trimming took off 6 bases at V and 0 bases at J, with 13 bases between the two ends. The CDR3 spells CASSLGDLSTDTQYF. CDR3 sequence (DNA): TGTGCCAGCAGCCTGGGGGATCTTAGCACAGATACGCAGTATTTT.

The V call is TRBV6-2 or TRBV6-3, the J call TRBJ2-5; TRBD2 matches at 11 bases. Germline V gives CDR1 MNHEY, CDR2 SVGEGT. V was pared by 6 bases and J by 5 bases, with 8 bases of the junction left unmatched. This CDR3 has 15 residues. CDR3 nucleotides: TGTGCCAGCAGCCCCGGGACTAGCGGTTTCGAGACCCAGTACTTC. Residues: CASSPGTSGFETQYF.

This clonotype was seen a few times. The genes are TRBV10-3 and TRBJ2-1; 8 bases map to TRBD2. J gave up 7 bases and V 3 bases, and 2 bases lay outside the gene matches. The CDR3 extends over 13 amino acids. CDR1 and CDR2 from the germline V gene are ENHRY and SYGVKD. The CDR3 reads CAISDGGGNEQFF. The CDR3, as DNA: TGTGCCATCAGTGACGGCGGGGGGAATGAGCAGTTCTTC.

The J gene is TRBJ2-1, the V gene TRBV20-1; 8 bases agree with TRBD2. Germline V gives CDR1 DFQATT, CDR2 SNEGSKA (reference sequence). J lost 4 bases, V lost 6 bases, and 8 bases had no gene match. The CDR3 has 14 amino acids. Here the CDR3 reads CSALGGELYNEQFF. The CDR3 nucleotides read TGCAGTGCCCTCGGGGGGGAGTTGTACAATGAGCAGTTCTTC.

With respect to this clonotype: A much larger clonotype is one base distant, so this may be a read error. V is TRBV7-3 and J is TRBJ2-1, with 12 nucleotides matching TRBD2. CDR1 and CDR2 (germline): SGHTA, FQGTGA. The CDR3 loop spans 14 amino acids. J was trimmed by 8 bases and V by 5 bases; bases with no gene match: 4. CDR3 DNA sequence: TGTGCCAGCAGCCGGACTAGCGGGATGGATGAGCAGTTCTTC. It codes for CASSRTSGMDEQFF. The variable domain in full, with the rest retrieved from reference TRBV7-3 and TRBJ2-1, is GAGVSQTPSNKVTEKGKYVELRCDPISGHTALYWYRQSLGQGPEFLIYFQGTGAADDSGLPNDRFFAVRPEGSVSTLKIQRTERGDSAVYLCASSRTSGMDEQFFGPGTRLTVL.

The rearrangement joins TRBV6-1 to TRBJ2-2, with 11 bases aligning to TRBD2. The CDR3 extends over 17 amino acids. Germline-derived CDR1 and CDR2 are MNHNS and SASEGT. The V gene end was trimmed by 6 bases and the J gene end by 5 bases; junction bases not matched to a gene: 11. In DNA, the CDR3 is TGTGCCAGCAGAGGCGGAATAGCGGGGGGGTATACCGGGGAGCTGTTTTTT. Its protein is CASRGGIAGGYTGELFF.

The table lists this clonotype with a few counts. A junction boundary mismatches the germline segment, possibly from a read error. The chain combines TRBV29-1 with TRBJ2-1; D is perhaps TRBD2 (6 bases). There are 15 residues in the CDR3. The germline V gene has CDR1 SQVTM and CDR2 ANQGSEA. The CDR3 sequence: CSVEGGGRYYNEQFF. The CDR3 DNA follows: TGTTCAGTTGAGGGTGGGGGGAGATATTACAATGAGCAGTTCTTC.

This clonotype was recorded a few times. The chain links TRBV18 to TRBJ2-5, with TRBD2 as a possible D gene (5 bases). Per germline, CDR1 KGHSH and CDR2 LQKENI. CDR3 length: 14 residues. The V and J ends lost 0 bases and 5 bases respectively, with 10 bases between them. The CDR3 sequence is CASSPPEGRETQYF. As DNA, the CDR3 is TGTGCCAGCTCACCACCAGAGGGCCGGGAGACCCAGTACTTC. Filled out from reference TRBV18 and TRBJ2-5, the complete variable domain reads NAGVMQNPRHLVRRRGQEARLRCSPMKGHSHVYWYRQLPEEGLKFMVYLQKENIIDESGMPKERFSAEFPKEGPSILRIQQVVRGDSAAYFCASSPPEGRETQYFGPGTRLLVL.

This clonotype was seen a few times. The rearrangement joins TRBV10-3 to TRBJ2-1; D gene ambiguous. The length of the CDR3 is 15 residues. Deletions cut 3 bases from V and 5 bases from J, with 14 bases between. Germline V gives CDR1 ENHRY, CDR2 SYGVKD. CDR3 sequence: CAISDNSRANNEQFF. CDR3 coding DNA: TGTGCCATCAGTGATAACTCTAGGGCGAACAATGAGCAGTTCTTC.

This clonotype has more than one count but fewer than ten. The chain is built from TRBV20-1 and TRBJ1-2, with D perhaps TRBD1 (6 bases). Germline-derived CDR1 and CDR2 are DFQATT and SNEGSKA (reference sequence). V lost 0 bases and J lost 4, with 12 bases in between. This CDR3 contains 14 residues. The CDR3, as DNA: TGCAGTGCTAGAGACAGGGGTGGGGGCTATGGCTACACCTTC. Amino acids: CSARDRGGGYGYTF.

The chain carries TRBV4-2 and TRBJ2-2, with D tentatively TRBD2 (5 bases). V dropped 1 base and J dropped 7 bases, with 13 bases sitting between them. CDR1 and CDR2 from the germline V gene are LGHNA and YNFKEQ. The length of the CDR3 is 15 residues. The CDR3 region is CASSQGLAEGGELFF. The CDR3 DNA sequence: TGTGCCAGCAGCCAAGGGCTAGCCGAGGGCGGGGAGCTGTTTTTT.